Listed below are T cell receptor beta chains from one sample, sequenced in a study of CD8 T cells in ankylosing spondylitis. From the 5' RACE reads, TCRdb called clonotypes with MiXCR, one entry per CDR3 protein. The sample yields about 390,000 distinct CDR3 sequences, about 20% seen once. Sequenced sample: blood, either unsorted or a sorted T cell fraction (not recorded which). The receptor source for this set is a male donor with ankylosing spondylitis. Both conserved end residues are part of each CDR3. A D gene is named only where the DNA matches it firmly. Size tells how often a clone was seen (once, few, many) or the class of an expanded clone, and some rows leave it out.

TRBJ1-1	-	TRBD1	TRBV6-1	TGTGCCAGCAGCCGTGGACAGGGGATGAACACTGAAGCTTTCTTT	CASSRGQGMNTEAFF
TRBJ2-7	-	-	TRBV6-2/TRBV6-3	TGTGCCAGCAGTTCCCTTGGGACAATCGGAAACGAGCAGTACTTC	CASSSLGTIGNEQYF
TRBJ2-7	-	-	TRBV6-6	TGTGCCAGCAGTTACCAGTACGAGCAGTACTTC	CASSYQYEQYF
TRBJ2-7	-	-	TRBV20-1	TGCAGTGCTAGAGAATTTAACGTCGGCTACGAGAAGTACTTC	CSAREFNVGYEKYF
TRBJ2-5	-	-	TRBV4-1	TGCGCCAGCAGCCAATCAGGTCAGCTTGGTTTGTACTTC	CASSQSGQLGLYF
TRBJ1-2	-	-	TRBV12-3/TRBV12-4	TGTGCCAGCAGTCGACAGCCGTCGTACTATGGCTACACCTTC	CASSRQPSYYGYTF
TRBJ2-7	few	TRBD2	TRBV20-1	TGCAGTGCTCCGAATTCGTGGGGGGGGTTTGACGAGCAGTACTTC	CSAPNSWGGFDEQYF
TRBJ2-7	-	TRBD2	TRBV14	TGTGCCAGCAGCCCGCGACTAGCGGGAGTAGCCGAGCAGTACTTC	CASSPRLAGVAEQYF
TRBJ2-1	-	TRBD2	TRBV20-1	TGCAGTGCCTCATTACTAGCGGGAGGTCGGGGGAATGAGCAGTTCTTC	CSASLLAGGRGNEQFF
TRBJ2-7	-	TRBD1	TRBV27	TGTGCCAGCAGTCCGTACCGGGACAGGCAAGGATTGGGGCAGTACTTC	CASSPYRDRQGLGQYF
TRBJ2-3	many	-	TRBV5-1	TGCGCCAGCAGCCTGGACAGCTACACAGATACGCAGTATTTT	CASSLDSYTDTQYF
TRBJ2-1	few	-	TRBV7-2	TGTGCCAGCAGCTTAGTGGGGGGAAGGCCGTCCTATGAGCAGTTCTTC	CASSLVGGRPSYEQFF
TRBJ2-7	-	-	TRBV14	TGTGCCAGCAGCCTGTTGACGGGAGAGGGCTACGAGCAGTACTTC	CASSLLTGEGYEQYF
TRBJ1-2	few	TRBD1	TRBV29-1	TGCAGCGCCCGGACAGGGTTAGATGGCTACACCTTC	CSARTGLDGYTF
TRBJ1-4	-	-	TRBV20-1	TGCAGTGCTAGGAGGTGGACTAATGAAAAACTGTTTTTT	CSARRWTNEKLFF
TRBJ2-1	-	TRBD2	TRBV6-1	TGTGCCAGCAAACTTAGCGGGAGGCTCTCGTACAATGAGCAGTTCTTC	CASKLSGRLSYNEQFF
TRBJ2-3	once	TRBD1	TRBV2	TGTGCCAGCAGCGTACAGGGGACCGGCACAGATACGCAGTATTTT	CASSVQGTGTDTQYF
TRBJ1-1	few	-	TRBV14	TGTGCCAGCAGCCAAGATGTCCCGAACACGGTGAACACTGAAGCTTTCTTT	CASSQDVPNTVNTEAFF
TRBJ2-2	few	-	TRBV11-3	TGTGCCAGCAGCCCTCGATTCACCGGGGAGCTGTTTTTT	CASSPRFTGELFF
TRBJ2-1	-	TRBD2	TRBV12-3/TRBV12-4	TGTGCCAGCAATTTGGGACTAGCGGGATACAATGAGCAGTTCTTC	CASNLGLAGYNEQFF
TRBJ2-7	few	TRBD2	TRBV18	TGTGCCAGCTCACCCGCCGGGCTAGCGGGAGTCTACGAGCAGTACTTC	CASSPAGLAGVYEQYF
TRBJ2-1	few	TRBD2	TRBV6-2/TRBV6-3	TGTGCCAGCAGTTACCCCCGTGGCGGGAGGCCCGGTCGGGAGCAGTTCTTC	CASSYPRGGRPGREQFF